This TCR beta chain emerged from a study of blood T cell repertoires in COVID-19. This CDR3 spans 16 amino acids. Between the trimmed V and J ends, which lost 5 bases and 3 bases, there was a span of 20 bases. Germline assignment: CDR1 MGHDK and CDR2 SYGVNS. Source study methods: Amplified reference gene primers provided the basis for estimating nucleated cell counts. Only in-frame clones appear in the TCRdb table, and some are missing; sequencing was by immunoSEQ multiplex PCR. V and J calls and clone size are as listed in that table; D and trimming were resolved from the DNA. Found here are about 210,000 clones, approximately 90% of them singletons; the top ten hold under 13%. Which cohort a participant joined came from the clinical history participants gave. Only one count was recorded for this clone.

Sequencing used PBMCs or T cells enriched from blood (not recorded which). This chain uses TRBV25-1 with TRBJ2-7; the D gene is possibly TRBD2 (6 bases). The clonotype was recovered from a man aged 18 to 30 with acute COVID-19. CDR3 in amino acids: CASSPRGGGAGYEQYF. The CDR3 DNA reads as TGTGCCAGCAGTCCCCGAGGAGGAGGGGCGGGCTACGAGCAGTACTTC.